This T cell receptor (beta chain) was sequenced in a study of blood T cell repertoires in COVID-19. Looking at the study overall: The study drew acute and convalescent COVID-19 samples from the United States, Italy and Spain. In each case, the material was cDNA or gDNA derived from T cells, B-cell-depleted T cells, or PBMCs.

In the source study's methods: From reference gene primer amplification, estimates of nucleated cell counts were derived. Method: immunoSEQ multiplex PCR; TCRdb's copy keeps in-frame clones and lacks some. V, J and clone size are those of that table, while D and trimming were read from the DNA. The data show over 100,000 clones, 84% seen once. The source of this sequence is a woman of 80 years or more with active or convalescent COVID-19. Sequenced input: peripheral blood.

CDR3 DNA: TGTGCCAGCAGCTTAATGGCAGGGGTTGCCTATGGCTACACCTTC. Its protein product is CASSLMAGVAYGYTF. The chain has TRBV7-2 and TRBJ1-2, with D possibly TRBD1 on 6 matching bases. This CDR3 region has 15 residues. V gave up 2 bases and J gave up 4 bases, with 14 bases separating them. Per germline, CDR1 SGHTA and CDR2 FQGNSA. The variable domain in full, completed from reference TRBV7-2 and TRBJ1-2, reads GAGVSQSPSNKVTEKGKDVELRCDPISGHTALYWYRQSLGQGLEFLIYFQGNSAPDKSGLPSDRFSAERTGGSVSTLTIQRTQQEDSAVYLCASSLMAGVAYGYTFGSGTRLTVV.